These 5 T cell receptor beta chains were sequenced from one sample in a study of T cell repertoires in cytomegalovirus infection (dated by TCRdb to the late 2010s). What this sample's treatment or condition label stands for: in vitro stimulation with specific CMV peptide epitopes to enrich CMV-specific T cells. Sequencing was performed on an Illumina HiSeq 1500. TCRdb reprocessing: public reads trimmed at Q25 with fastp, clones called with MiXCR, in-frame beta chains kept. Identical CDR3 proteins give one entry, which carries the most common genes and DNA. A total of some 700,000 distinct CDR3 sequences appear in this sample, about 33% of them only once. Over 15% of the sample comes from the top ten. Their antigens remain unidentified. The source was cultured PBMCs, collected from culture after CMV antigen stimulation. These receptors all stem from a human donor in good health (CMV status not recorded). Some clones in this sample may be carry-over from other donors' samples.

This clonotype was found a few times. This chain links TRBV7-9 with TRBJ2-5; D ambiguous. V shed 4 bases and J shed 5 bases, with 8 bases lying between them. There are 12 residues in the CDR3. From germline, CDR1 is SEHNR and CDR2 FQNEAQ (reference sequence). CDR3 sequence reads: CASSSIRETQYF. In DNA form, the CDR3 reads TGTGCCAGCAGCTCAATCCGGGAGACCCAGTACTTC.

The gene calls are TRBV29-1 and TRBJ2-3; D unclear. CDR3 length equals 10 residues. Germline V lookup: CDR1 SQVTM, CDR2 ANQGSEA. Trimming shortened V by 7 bases and J by 5 bases, and 7 bases separated the two germline ends. Here the CDR3 reads CSARRDTQYF. CDR3 DNA sequence: TGCAGCGCCCGGCGAGATACGCAGTATTTT.

The chain links TRBV6-2 or TRBV6-3 to TRBJ2-1; 13 nucleotides agree with TRBD2. Per the germline V gene, CDR1 is MNHEY and CDR2 is SVGEGT. This CDR3 region has 16 residues. The J segment lost 9 bases and the V segment lost 5 bases, leaving 10 bases of the junction unmatched. The CDR3 nucleotides read TGTGCCAGCAGTGCCCGACTAGCGGGGGGTTCGGGTGAGCAGTTCTTC. It specifies CASSARLAGGSGEQFF.

The table lists this clonotype with a count of one. The V gene is TRBV5-4, the J gene TRBJ2-7; TRBD1 agrees at 10 bases. This CDR3 has 15 residues. The ends lost 3 bases at V and 4 bases at J; junction bases unmatched: 7. Germline values: CDR1 SGHNT, CDR2 YYREEE (reference sequence). The CDR3 DNA is TGTGCCAGCAGCTGGGGGTCGGGACAGGGGTACGAGCAGTACTTC. Protein product: CASSWGSGQGYEQYF.

In this sample, this clonotype turned up a few times. The rearrangement uses TRBV3-1 and TRBJ2-1; 12 positions agree with TRBD2. This CDR3 region has 15 residues. Trimming cost V 4 bases and J 8 bases; bases outside gene matches: 6. Per germline, CDR1 LGHDT and CDR2 YNNKEL (reference sequence). The CDR3 DNA reads TGTGCCAGCAGCCTGACTAGCGGGGGAGGGGATGAGCAGTTCTTC. This encodes CASSLTSGGGDEQFF.